These T cell receptor beta chains were read from a single sample in a study of blood T cell repertoires in COVID-19. The table came from immunoSEQ multiplex PCR; TCRdb's copy has only in-frame clones and leaves some out. The repertoire includes around 190,000 clones, around 85% of them detected once, and about 20% sits in the top ten. Input material: peripheral blood. Receptors were obtained from a man in his 70s with active or convalescent COVID-19. Each CDR3 is given with its conserved first and last residue. Fields, in order: CDR3 protein, CDR3 DNA, D gene, J gene, V gene, clone size. The D gene is left open where the match is weak. Only part of the rows carry a size: once, few, many, or a class if the clone is expanded.

CDR3: CASSPQTGGAKNIQYF; DNA: TGTGCCAGCTCACCACAAACAGGGGGAGCCAAAAACATTCAGTACTTC; D: TRBD1; J: TRBJ2-4; V: TRBV18; size: -
CDR3: CASAGWGLVAEAFF; DNA: TGTGCCAGCGCGGGGTGGGGATTAGTCGCTGAAGCTTTCTTT; D: -; J: TRBJ1-1; V: TRBV2; size: -
CDR3: CASSYTRGEKLFF; DNA: TGTGCCAGCAGCTACACCAGGGGTGAAAAACTGTTTTTT; D: -; J: TRBJ1-4; V: TRBV7-2; size: -
CDR3: CASIPRAGVNSPLHF; DNA: TGCGCCAGCATCCCTCGGGCAGGGGTTAATTCACCCCTCCACTTT; D: -; J: TRBJ1-6; V: TRBV10-1; size: -
CDR3: CASSPGQGITRYTF; DNA: TGTGCCAGCAGCCCCGGACAGGGTATTACTCGCTACACCTTC; D: TRBD1; J: TRBJ1-2; V: TRBV6-5; size: -
CDR3: CAWEEPSSSYNEQFF; DNA: TGTGCCTGGGAGGAGCCCTCGAGCTCCTACAATGAGCAGTTCTTC; D: -; J: TRBJ2-1; V: TRBV30; size: -
CDR3: CASGRDRSSGNTIYF; DNA: TGTGCCAGCGGGCGGGACAGGAGCTCTGGAAACACCATATATTTT; D: TRBD1; J: TRBJ1-3; V: TRBV7-6; size: -
CDR3: CASSAFGAGLVDTQYF; DNA: TGTGCCAGCAGCGCCTTTGGCGCGGGACTTGTCGATACGCAGTATTTT; D: -; J: TRBJ2-3; V: TRBV9; size: -
CDR3: CASSLDVGEMNTEAFF; DNA: TGTGCCAGCAGCTTAGATGTTGGGGAGATGAACACTGAAGCTTTCTTT; D: -; J: TRBJ1-1; V: TRBV13; size: -
CDR3: CASSLVRAGTEAFF; DNA: TGTGCCAGCAGCTTGGTCAGGGCTGGCACTGAAGCTTTCTTT; D: -; J: TRBJ1-1; V: TRBV11-2; size: -
CDR3: CASSPTGGNEKLFF; DNA: TGTGCCAGCAGCCCGACAGGGGGTAACGAAAAACTGTTTTTT; D: TRBD1; J: TRBJ1-4; V: TRBV2; size: -
CDR3: CASSFETHRLSSYNEQFF; DNA: TGTGCCAGCAGCTTTGAGACACACAGGTTAAGCTCCTACAATGAGCAGTTCTTC; D: -; J: TRBJ2-1; V: TRBV7-9; size: -
CDR3: CASSQQGGNTEAFF; DNA: TGCGCCAGCAGCCAACAGGGAGGGAACACTGAAGCTTTCTTT; D: -; J: TRBJ1-1; V: TRBV4-3; size: once
CDR3: CASSDSGLGGYTF; DNA: TGTGCCAGCAGTGACTCGGGACTAGGCGGCTACACCTTC; D: -; J: TRBJ1-2; V: TRBV6-5; size: -
CDR3: CAWNLDRVKNNSPLHF; DNA: TGTGCCTGGAATCTGGACAGGGTCAAGAATAATTCACCCCTCCACTTT; D: TRBD1; J: TRBJ1-6; V: TRBV30; size: -
CDR3: CASSLAGVNTEAFF; DNA: TGTGCCAGCAGCTTAGCAGGGGTGAACACTGAAGCTTTCTTT; D: -; J: TRBJ1-1; V: TRBV7-2; size: -
CDR3: CASSLDGTGGFANTGELFF; DNA: TGCGCCAGCAGCTTGGATGGGACAGGCGGTTTCGCGAACACCGGGGAGCTGTTTTTT; D: TRBD1; J: TRBJ2-2; V: TRBV5-1; size: -
CDR3: CASSPGGYSNQPQHF; DNA: TGTGCCAGCAGCCCAGGGGGGTATAGCAATCAGCCCCAGCATTTT; D: TRBD1; J: TRBJ1-5; V: TRBV7-8; size: -
CDR3: CASSLGGSQGAEAFF; DNA: TGTGCCAGCAGCTTGGGGGGCAGCCAGGGGGCTGAAGCTTTCTTT; D: TRBD1; J: TRBJ1-1; V: TRBV5-4; size: -
CDR3: CASSLGDWETDTQYF; DNA: TGCGCCAGCAGCCTCGGAGACTGGGAGACAGATACGCAGTATTTT; D: -; J: TRBJ2-3; V: TRBV4-3; size: -
CDR3: CASSFRLSNQPQHF; DNA: TGTGCCAGCAGCTTTCGACTTAGCAATCAGCCCCAGCATTTT; D: -; J: TRBJ1-5; V: TRBV5-8; size: -
CDR3: CASTDPVGTGGGQPQHF; DNA: TGTGCCAGCACCGACCCTGTGGGGACAGGGGGCGGTCAGCCCCAGCATTTT; D: TRBD1; J: TRBJ1-5; V: TRBV28; size: -
CDR3: CASVHSGGGDEQFF; DNA: TGTGCCAGTGTGCATAGCGGGGGAGGTGATGAGCAGTTCTTC; D: TRBD2; J: TRBJ2-1; V: TRBV6-1; size: -
CDR3: CASSPRGETNEKLFF; DNA: TGTGCCAGCAGCCCCAGGGGGGAGACTAATGAAAAACTGTTTTTT; D: TRBD1; J: TRBJ1-4; V: TRBV7-6; size: -
CDR3: CASSYRDRESPLHF; DNA: TGTGCCAGCAGCTACCGGGACAGGGAATCACCCCTCCACTTT; D: TRBD1; J: TRBJ1-6; V: TRBV11-2; size: -
CDR3: CSGTTGGAINEKLFF; DNA: TGCAGCGGAACTACAGGGGGCGCAATTAATGAAAAACTGTTTTTT; D: TRBD1; J: TRBJ1-4; V: TRBV29-1; size: -
CDR3: CASSAVLGWSTDTQYF; DNA: TGCGCCAGCAGCGCCGTTCTAGGATGGAGCACAGATACGCAGTATTTT; D: -; J: TRBJ2-3; V: TRBV5-1; size: -
CDR3: CASSLRGYNQPQHF; DNA: TGTGCCAGCAGCTTGAGGGGGTACAATCAGCCCCAGCATTTT; D: -; J: TRBJ1-5; V: TRBV7-2; size: -
CDR3: CATSDRLEVGNEQFF; DNA: TGTGCCACCAGTGACCGGCTAGAGGTCGGCAATGAGCAGTTCTTC; D: -; J: TRBJ2-1; V: TRBV24-1; size: few
CDR3: CASSVEYSGNTIYF; DNA: TGTGCCAGCAGCGTAGAATACTCTGGAAACACCATATATTTT; D: -; J: TRBJ1-3; V: TRBV9; size: -
CDR3: CASTDGRSPGYNEQFF; DNA: TGTGCCAGCACCGATGGGAGGAGCCCGGGCTACAATGAGCAGTTCTTC; D: -; J: TRBJ2-1; V: TRBV2; size: -
CDR3: CASSTGQSSPFQYF; DNA: TGTGCCAGCAGTACGGGACAATCCTCACCCTTTCAGTACTTC; D: -; J: TRBJ2-4; V: TRBV6-5; size: -
CDR3: CASSLAAEGDYF; DNA: TGTGCCAGCAGCTTGGCCGCTGAGGGGGACTATTTT; D: -; J: TRBJ2-3; V: TRBV5-5; size: -
CDR3: CAWDGGMNTEAFF; DNA: TGTGCCTGGGACGGAGGGATGAACACTGAAGCTTTCTTT; D: -; J: TRBJ1-1; V: TRBV30; size: -